A single sample is the source of the 10 T cell receptor beta chains below, sequenced in a study of blood T cell repertoires in COVID-19. Using immunoSEQ multiplex PCR, the repertoire was profiled, and TCRdb retains in-frame clones only, with some absent. The sample yields some 190,000 clones, around 89% seen once. Specimen: peripheral blood. The receptors were sampled from a human donor in a cohort sampled during active COVID-19.

The V gene is TRBV24-1, the J gene TRBJ2-5, with TRBD2 as a possible D gene (6 bases). The germline V gene has CDR1 KGHDR and CDR2 SFDVKD. This CDR3 region has 15 residues. V lost 9 bases to trimming and J lost 3 bases, with 19 bases between them. The CDR3 spells CATGSRTTGEETQYF. Written as DNA, the CDR3 is TGTGCCACCGGATCCAGGACTACCGGAGAAGAGACCCAGTACTTC.

The chain is built from TRBV12-5 and TRBJ1-3; D unresolved. Germline V gene data show CDR1 as LGHNT and CDR2 as FRNRAP. V was cut by 4 bases and J by 0 bases, with 10 bases left in between. The CDR3 spans 15 residues. The CDR3 DNA reads TGTGCTAGTGGTTCCAGGCTCAGCTCTGGAAACACCATATATTTT. The encoded protein is CASGSRLSSGNTIYF. The full variable domain, in which reference TRBV12-5 and TRBJ1-3 provide the parts outside the CDR3, is DARVTQTPRHKVTEMGQEVTMRCQPILGHNTVFWYRQTMMQGLELLAYFRNRAPLDDSGMPKDRFSAEMPDATLATLKIQPSEPRDSAVYFCASGSRLSSGNTIYFGEGSWLTVV.

V is TRBV6-6 and J is TRBJ1-5, with 9 bases aligning to TRBD1. Germline loops: CDR1 MNHNY, CDR2 SVGAGI (reference sequence). Trimming removed 5 bases from V and 3 bases from J; junction bases left unmatched: 5. The CDR3 has 15 residues. The CDR3 protein is CASSGTGLNNQPQHF. Written as DNA, the CDR3 is TGTGCCAGCAGTGGGACAGGGCTAAACAATCAGCCCCAGCATTTT.

The rearrangement joins TRBV30 to TRBJ1-2, with 7 bases identical to TRBD1. The CDR3 spans 17 residues. CDR1 is GTSNPN and CDR2 is SVGIG in the germline V gene (reference sequence). The junction had 12 bases not matched to a gene; V was cut back by 1 base and J by 1 base. The CDR3 here is CAWSGGDRILFNYGYTF. The CDR3, as DNA: TGTGCCTGGAGTGGGGGGGACAGAATACTATTTAACTATGGCTACACCTTC.

The CDR3 loop reads CASSSTGFNEQFF. CDR3 sequence (DNA): TGTGCCAGCAGTTCGACAGGGTTTAATGAGCAGTTCTTC. V gene TRBV6-5 combines with J gene TRBJ2-1; 7 positions match TRBD1. Germline V gene lookup returns CDR1 MNHEY and CDR2 SVGAGI. The junction had 4 bases not matched to a gene; V was cut back by 4 bases and J by 7 bases. The CDR3 covers 13 residues.

The chain is built from TRBV10-3 and TRBJ2-1, with TRBD2 identical over 11 bases. Trimming took 5 bases from V and 9 from J; bases not matched to a gene: 6. Looked up from germline, CDR1 is ENHRY and CDR2 is SYGVKD. This CDR3 is built from 14 residues. The CDR3 sequence: CAISHSGRGGEQFF. The CDR3 DNA is TGTGCCATCAGTCATAGCGGGAGGGGGGGTGAGCAGTTCTTC.

V gene TRBV11-2 combines with J gene TRBJ1-2; D unresolved. V shed 5 bases and J shed 12 bases, with 16 bases lying between them. The CDR3 sequence is 12 residues long. Germline CDR1 reads SGHAT; CDR2 reads FQNNGV. CDR3 loop: CASSPRSGVDTF. The CDR3 DNA reads TGTGCCAGCAGCCCTCGGTCCGGGGTGGACACCTTC. Full variable domain (missing parts from reference TRBV11-2 and TRBJ1-2): EAGVAQSPRYKIIEKRQSVAFWCNPISGHATLYWYQQILGQGPKLLIQFQNNGVVDDSQLPKDRFSAERLKGVDSTLKIQPAKLEDSAVYLCASSPRSGVDTFGSGTRLTVV.

The CDR3, as DNA: TGTGCCAGCTCACCACCGGGCGGGAGGGGCACGGGGGAGCAGTACTTC. Protein product: CASSPPGGRGTGEQYF. The chain combines TRBV18 with TRBJ2-7; 9 bases are a match to TRBD2. Germline V gene data show CDR1 as KGHSH and CDR2 as LQKENI. The CDR3 runs 16 residues. The ends lost 0 bases at V and 7 bases at J; junction bases unmatched: 10.

The V and J genes are TRBV9 and TRBJ2-2; D is possibly TRBD2 (6 bases). V was trimmed by 3 bases and J by 6 bases, leaving 9 bases between them. This CDR3 has 13 residues. Germline V gene data show CDR1 as SGDLS and CDR2 as YYNGEE. The CDR3: CASSARGAGELFF. Written as DNA, the CDR3 is TGTGCCAGCAGCGCTCGCGGGGCCGGGGAGCTGTTTTTT.

The V and J genes are TRBV7-6 and TRBJ2-3; 10 bases are shared with TRBD2. CDR1 is SGHVS and CDR2 is FNYEAQ in the germline V gene. Trimming cost V 2 bases and J 3 bases; bases outside gene matches: 11. This CDR3 has 18 amino acids. As DNA, the CDR3 is TGTGCCAGCAGCTTAAGTCTAGCGGGAGTACGAAAGACAGATACGCAGTATTTT. Its protein product is CASSLSLAGVRKTDTQYF.